The source of this T cell receptor beta chain is a study of shared clonotypes between healthy human individuals. On the study more broadly: Three CD4 naive, three CD4 memory, two CD8 naive and one CD8 memory plate were used per donor.

The V end was cut by 11 bases, the J end by 4 bases, with 15 bases between. CDR1 and CDR2 (germline): MNHEY, SVGAGI. The CDR3 covers 13 residues. Sorted subsets were amplified in replicate PCRs using 200 ng DNA, roughly 30,000 T cell genomes. The data were produced by immunoSEQ multiplex PCR, yet TCRdb's version contains in-frame clones alone and is incomplete. The data show under 2.5 million clones, less than 95% seen once. CD4+ cell separation produced CD45RA+ naive and CD45RA-negative memory subsets. The sequence derives from a man between 18 and 35 years old in good health. Some clones in this sample may be carry-over from other donors' samples. The genes are TRBV6-5 and TRBJ1-5, with D possibly being TRBD1 (5 bases). The sample comprised naive CD4+ T cells from PBMCs. The subset was: CD45RA+ positively selected. CDR3: CAARGGANQPQHF. The CDR3 region has the DNA TGTGCCGCTAGGGGAGGGGCGAATCAGCCCCAGCATTTT.